These T cell receptor beta chains were read from a single sample in a study of cytomegalovirus exposure and HLA in healthy donors. Clones were read by immunoSEQ multiplex PCR, and TCRdb kept only the in-frame ones, dropping some. The data contain 150,000 to 200,000 clones, over 70% of them seen just once; the ten biggest clones take up about 3%. The sample consisted of PBMCs. All receptors come from a male donor in good health and CMV-seronegative. The CDR3 runs from the conserved cysteine through the conserved F or W. D genes are given only for firm matches. Clone sizes are given selectively: once, few, many, or a class where the clone is expanded.

clone_size: .; cdr3_length: 12; d_call: .; j_call: TRBJ1-1; v_call: TRBV28; cdr3_nt: TGTGCCATCCGGACAGTTAACACTGAAGCTTTCTTT; cdr3_aa: CAIRTVNTEAFF
clone_size: few; cdr3_length: 13; d_call: .; j_call: TRBJ1-5; v_call: TRBV18; cdr3_nt: TGTGCCAGCTCATCAGGCGGCAATCAGCCCCAGCATTTT; cdr3_aa: CASSSGGNQPQHF
clone_size: .; cdr3_length: 15; d_call: TRBD2; j_call: TRBJ2-5; v_call: TRBV6-5; cdr3_nt: TGTGCCAGCAGCCCAGGGAGAGCCCGCGGGGGGACCCAGTACTTC; cdr3_aa: CASSPGRARGGTQYF
clone_size: .; cdr3_length: 17; d_call: .; j_call: TRBJ2-5; v_call: TRBV4-1; cdr3_nt: TGCGCCAGCAGCCGAACCCCTTCGGACTACAATGGGGAGACCCAGTACTTC; cdr3_aa: CASSRTPSDYNGETQYF
clone_size: .; cdr3_length: 14; d_call: .; j_call: TRBJ2-7; v_call: TRBV7-2; cdr3_nt: TGTGCCAGCAGCTCAGCGGCAAACTACTACGAGCAGTACTTC; cdr3_aa: CASSSAANYYEQYF
clone_size: few; cdr3_length: 14; d_call: .; j_call: TRBJ1-3; v_call: TRBV10-2; cdr3_nt: TGCGCCAGCAGTGCGGGAATAGCAGGAAACACCATATATTTT; cdr3_aa: CASSAGIAGNTIYF
clone_size: .; cdr3_length: 15; d_call: .; j_call: TRBJ2-7; v_call: TRBV23-1; cdr3_nt: TGCGCCAGCAGTCAATGGGGGACTTACCCTACGCGGCAGTACTTC; cdr3_aa: CASSQWGTYPTRQYF
clone_size: .; cdr3_length: 16; d_call: .; j_call: TRBJ2-5; v_call: TRBV7-8; cdr3_nt: TGTGCCAGCAGCACCTACTCGATAAGAGGAGATGAGACCCAGTACTTC; cdr3_aa: CASSTYSIRGDETQYF
clone_size: .; cdr3_length: 14; d_call: .; j_call: TRBJ1-1; v_call: TRBV4-2; cdr3_nt: TGTGCCAGCAGCCAAGAGGGAAGGAGGACTGAAGCTTTCTTT; cdr3_aa: CASSQEGRRTEAFF
clone_size: .; cdr3_length: 17; d_call: TRBD2; j_call: TRBJ2-7; v_call: TRBV10-3; cdr3_nt: TGTGCCATCAGATACGGACTAGCGGGGCCCTCCCTTAACGAGCAGTACTTC; cdr3_aa: CAIRYGLAGPSLNEQYF
clone_size: .; cdr3_length: 16; d_call: .; j_call: TRBJ1-1; v_call: TRBV6-1; cdr3_nt: TGTGCCAGCAGTGAAGACGTTGGGCAGATGAACACTGAAGCTTTCTTT; cdr3_aa: CASSEDVGQMNTEAFF
clone_size: .; cdr3_length: 16; d_call: TRBD1; j_call: TRBJ2-2; v_call: TRBV9; cdr3_nt: TGTACCAGCAGCGTAGGAGGGACAGGGTCTGGCGGGGAGCTGTTTTTT; cdr3_aa: CTSSVGGTGSGGELFF
clone_size: .; cdr3_length: 15; d_call: TRBD2; j_call: TRBJ2-3; v_call: TRBV15; cdr3_nt: TGTGCCACCAGCAGAGAACGGGAGGTCACAGATACGCAGTATTTT; cdr3_aa: CATSREREVTDTQYF
clone_size: .; cdr3_length: 19; d_call: .; j_call: TRBJ2-2; v_call: TRBV7-3; cdr3_nt: TGTGCCAGCAGCTTAGGGAGGCGGTCGGGGACAGCGAACACCGGGGAGCTGTTTTTT; cdr3_aa: CASSLGRRSGTANTGELFF
clone_size: .; cdr3_length: 15; d_call: .; j_call: TRBJ2-5; v_call: TRBV1; cdr3_nt: TGCACCAGCAGGGACGGGACTAGCGGATGGGAGACCCAGTACTTC; cdr3_aa: CTSRDGTSGWETQYF
clone_size: few; cdr3_length: 15; d_call: TRBD1; j_call: TRBJ1-3; v_call: TRBV23-1; cdr3_nt: TGCGCCAGGGAGACAGGGGGCCTGGATGGAAACACCATATATTTT; cdr3_aa: CARETGGLDGNTIYF
clone_size: .; cdr3_length: 15; d_call: TRBD2; j_call: TRBJ2-2; v_call: TRBV5-1; cdr3_nt: TGCGCCAGCAGATACAGCGGGGGGCCCACCGGGGAGCTGTTTTTT; cdr3_aa: CASRYSGGPTGELFF
clone_size: .; cdr3_length: 16; d_call: TRBD1; j_call: TRBJ2-7; v_call: TRBV9; cdr3_nt: TGTGCCAGCAGCGACTTCGACAGGGGCGGTCCGGGGGAGCAGTACTTC; cdr3_aa: CASSDFDRGGPGEQYF
clone_size: once; cdr3_length: 12; d_call: .; j_call: TRBJ1-2; v_call: TRBV2; cdr3_nt: TGTGCCAGCAGTGAACAGGGGAATGGCTACACCTTC; cdr3_aa: CASSEQGNGYTF
clone_size: .; cdr3_length: 12; d_call: TRBD1; j_call: TRBJ1-1; v_call: TRBV18; cdr3_nt: TGTGCCAGCTCACCCGACAGGGTGGAAGCTTTCTTT; cdr3_aa: CASSPDRVEAFF
clone_size: .; cdr3_length: 14; d_call: .; j_call: TRBJ2-5; v_call: TRBV2; cdr3_nt: TGTGCCAGCAGTGAAGGGACAGCCCAAGAGACCCAGTACTTC; cdr3_aa: CASSEGTAQETQYF
clone_size: .; cdr3_length: 14; d_call: TRBD1; j_call: TRBJ1-2; v_call: TRBV5-1; cdr3_nt: TGCGCCAGCAGCTTTACAGGGGGTGACTATGGCTACACCTTC; cdr3_aa: CASSFTGGDYGYTF
clone_size: few; cdr3_length: 19; d_call: TRBD1; j_call: TRBJ2-7; v_call: TRBV7-8; cdr3_nt: TGTGCCAGCAGCTTAGCTCAGGGCGGCGGACAGGGGCCCCCCTACGAGCAGTACTTC; cdr3_aa: CASSLAQGGGQGPPYEQYF
clone_size: .; cdr3_length: 14; d_call: TRBD1; j_call: TRBJ1-4; v_call: TRBV7-9; cdr3_nt: TGTGCCAGCAGCCGAGACAGGGGAAGTGAAAAACTGTTTTTT; cdr3_aa: CASSRDRGSEKLFF
clone_size: .; cdr3_length: 17; d_call: TRBD2; j_call: TRBJ2-3; v_call: TRBV9; cdr3_nt: TGTGCCAGCAGCGAGGGGACTAGCGGGAGGGGCGCAGATACGCAGTATTTT; cdr3_aa: CASSEGTSGRGADTQYF
clone_size: .; cdr3_length: 13; d_call: TRBD1; j_call: TRBJ2-7; v_call: TRBV7-9; cdr3_nt: TGTTCCAGCAGCCCGACAGGGGGGTCCGAGCAGTACTTC; cdr3_aa: CSSSPTGGSEQYF
clone_size: .; cdr3_length: 13; d_call: .; j_call: TRBJ1-1; v_call: TRBV7-2; cdr3_nt: TGTGCCAGCAGCCCCCGAGCGAACACTGAAGCTTTCTTT; cdr3_aa: CASSPRANTEAFF
clone_size: .; cdr3_length: 15; d_call: .; j_call: TRBJ2-1; v_call: TRBV19; cdr3_nt: TGTGCCAGTAGTATATCGGGGAGCTCCTACAATGAGCAGTTCTTC; cdr3_aa: CASSISGSSYNEQFF
clone_size: .; cdr3_length: 14; d_call: .; j_call: TRBJ1-3; v_call: TRBV7-8; cdr3_nt: TGTGCCAGCAGCTTAATAGACTCTGGAAACACCATATATTTT; cdr3_aa: CASSLIDSGNTIYF
clone_size: .; cdr3_length: 14; d_call: .; j_call: TRBJ2-3; v_call: TRBV7-8; cdr3_nt: TGTGCCAGCAGCCGGTGGGGAGAGGGAGATACGCAGTATTTT; cdr3_aa: CASSRWGEGDTQYF
clone_size: .; cdr3_length: 15; d_call: TRBD2; j_call: TRBJ2-2; v_call: TRBV2; cdr3_nt: TGTGCCAGCAAGCTCGGTACTAGCGGCACCGGGGAGCTGTTTTTT; cdr3_aa: CASKLGTSGTGELFF
clone_size: .; cdr3_length: 13; d_call: .; j_call: TRBJ1-5; v_call: TRBV6-1; cdr3_nt: TGTGCCAGCAGTGAAGACAGGGCTCAGCCCCAGCATTTT; cdr3_aa: CASSEDRAQPQHF
clone_size: .; cdr3_length: 15; d_call: TRBD2; j_call: TRBJ2-5; v_call: TRBV27; cdr3_nt: TGTGCCAGCAGTTTTCGGACTAGCGGGCAAGAGACCCAGTACTTC; cdr3_aa: CASSFRTSGQETQYF
clone_size: .; cdr3_length: 13; d_call: .; j_call: TRBJ2-1; v_call: TRBV5-8; cdr3_nt: TGTGCCAGCTTCCGGGGAGGCTACAATGAGCAGTTCTTC; cdr3_aa: CASFRGGYNEQFF
clone_size: few; cdr3_length: 15; d_call: .; j_call: TRBJ1-5; v_call: TRBV27; cdr3_nt: TGTGCCAGCAGTGCACAATTTTATAGCAATCAGCCCCAGCATTTT; cdr3_aa: CASSAQFYSNQPQHF
clone_size: once; cdr3_length: 12; d_call: TRBD2; j_call: TRBJ2-5; v_call: TRBV7-6; cdr3_nt: TGTGCCAGCGGGACTAGCGGGGGGACCCAGTACTTC; cdr3_aa: CASGTSGGTQYF
clone_size: .; cdr3_length: 13; d_call: TRBD2; j_call: TRBJ2-7; v_call: TRBV5-4; cdr3_nt: TGTGCCAGCAGCTTGAACCAAGCGGGGGTACCGTACTTC; cdr3_aa: CASSLNQAGVPYF
clone_size: few; cdr3_length: 13; d_call: .; j_call: TRBJ2-2; v_call: TRBV27; cdr3_nt: TGTGCCACCCCCCAGGGGCAGACCGGGGAGCTGTTTTTT; cdr3_aa: CATPQGQTGELFF
clone_size: .; cdr3_length: 12; d_call: .; j_call: TRBJ2-7; v_call: TRBV28; cdr3_nt: TGTGCCAGTAGGGGCAGCTCCTACGAGCAGTACTTC; cdr3_aa: CASRGSSYEQYF
clone_size: .; cdr3_length: 15; d_call: .; j_call: TRBJ1-6; v_call: TRBV6-6; cdr3_nt: TGTGCCAGCAGTCCCAGGGGAAATGACAATTCACCCCTCCACTTT; cdr3_aa: CASSPRGNDNSPLHF
clone_size: .; cdr3_length: 15; d_call: TRBD1; j_call: TRBJ1-5; v_call: TRBV19; cdr3_nt: TGTGCCAGTAGTCAACCACAGGGGCTCAATCAGCCCCAGCATTTT; cdr3_aa: CASSQPQGLNQPQHF
clone_size: few; cdr3_length: 13; d_call: .; j_call: TRBJ2-1; v_call: TRBV2; cdr3_nt: TGTGCCAGCAAGGCAGGGGAGTACAATGAGCAGTTCTTC; cdr3_aa: CASKAGEYNEQFF
clone_size: .; cdr3_length: 13; d_call: .; j_call: TRBJ1-1; v_call: TRBV5-1; cdr3_nt: TGCGCCAGCAAGAACGGGGTCGAAACTGAAGCTTTCTTT; cdr3_aa: CASKNGVETEAFF
clone_size: .; cdr3_length: 15; d_call: .; j_call: TRBJ2-4; v_call: TRBV4-1; cdr3_nt: TGCGCCAGCAGCCAATTGGGCATTGCCAAAAACATTCAGTACTTC; cdr3_aa: CASSQLGIAKNIQYF
clone_size: .; cdr3_length: 13; d_call: TRBD1; j_call: TRBJ2-7; v_call: TRBV30; cdr3_nt: TGTGCGGTTTATAGGACAGGGGTAAGCGAGCAGTACTTC; cdr3_aa: CAVYRTGVSEQYF